These 23 T cell receptor beta chains originate from one sample sequenced in a study of shared clonotypes between healthy human individuals. The assay was immunoSEQ multiplex PCR, and TCRdb's table has in-frame clones only and misses some. The sample contains around 690,000 clones, less than 95% of which appear only once. Sequenced sample: memory CD8+ T cells from PBMCs. Regarding subset: CD45RO+ cells pooled with CCR7-negative TemRA cells. Receptors were obtained from a man in his late teens or twenties in good health. Some clones in this sample may be carry-over from other donors' samples.

The chain has TRBV6-5 and TRBJ1-2; D may be TRBD1 (5 bases). V was trimmed by 3 bases and J by 7 bases, leaving 15 bases between them. The germline gives CDR1 MNHEY, CDR2 SVGAGI. This CDR3 region has 14 residues. CDR3 protein: CASSYRRGLSGYTF. CDR3 DNA sequence: TGTGCCAGCAGTTATAGACGGGGGTTGAGTGGCTACACCTTC.

This clone was picked up a small number of times. The chain joins TRBV2 to TRBJ1-1; no definite D call. The CDR3 runs 11 residues. Germline lookup yields CDR1 SNHLY and CDR2 FYNNEI. V lost 9 bases to trimming and J lost 1 base, with 6 bases between them. CDR3 loop: CASRSNTEAFF. The CDR3 nucleotides are TGTGCCAGTAGGTCGAACACTGAAGCTTTCTTT. The complete variable domain, with remaining parts taken from reference TRBV2 and TRBJ1-1, reads EPEVTQTPSHQVTQMGQEVILRCVPISNHLYFYWYRQILGQKVEFLVSFYNNEISEKSEIFDDQFSVERPDGSNFTLKIRSTKLEDSAMYFCASRSNTEAFFGQGTRLTVV.

CDR3 protein: CASSFRDRAYEQYF. Here the CDR3 DNA reads TGTGCCAGTAGTTTCCGGGACAGGGCCTACGAGCAGTACTTC. The chain is built from TRBV19 and TRBJ2-7; 9 bases are a match to TRBD1. CDR1 and CDR2 from the germline V gene are LNHDA and SQIVND (reference sequence). Germline trimming cut 5 bases from V and 2 bases from J; bases unmatched to any gene: 4. The CDR3 is 14 residues long.

A note on this clone: The same CDR3 can be traced to other DNA sequences in this sample. The V and J genes are TRBV28 and TRBJ2-7; TRBD2 might be the D (6 bases). V was clipped by 3 bases and J by 3 bases, with 9 bases between them. CDR3 length: 13 amino acids. Germline V gene sequence: CDR1 MDHEN, CDR2 SYDVKM. CDR3 in amino acids: CASSFSGSYEQYF. CDR3 nucleotide sequence: TGTGCCAGCAGTTTCTCCGGGAGCTACGAGCAGTACTTC.

V usage is TRBV11-1 and J usage is TRBJ2-5; 10 nucleotides agree with TRBD1. Unmatched junction bases numbered 5, after V lost 5 bases and J lost 2 bases. Per germline, CDR1 SGHAT and CDR2 FQDESV (reference sequence). This CDR3 spans 15 amino acids. The CDR3, as DNA: TGTGCCAGCAGCCCCCGGACAGGGGGACAAGAGACCCAGTACTTC. Residues: CASSPRTGGQETQYF.

The chain carries TRBV28 and TRBJ1-5; unclear D gene. The CDR3 has 15 amino acids. Germline assignment: CDR1 MDHEN and CDR2 SYDVKM. V was trimmed by 6 bases and J by 6 bases, leaving 18 bases between them. The CDR3 here is CASSLSFGTRQPQHF. In DNA form, the CDR3 reads TGTGCCAGCAGCCTTTCATTTGGTACCCGTCAGCCCCAGCATTTT.

This chain joins TRBV4-1 and TRBJ1-1; 8 nucleotides agree with TRBD1. The length of the CDR3 is 15 residues. V was pared by 0 bases and J by 7 bases, with 7 bases of the junction left unmatched. Germline CDR1 reads MGHRA; CDR2 reads YSYEKL. The CDR3 coding sequence is TGCGCCAGCAGCCAAGATCCAGGGACAGGCCTTGAAGCTTTCTTT. This codes for CASSQDPGTGLEAFF.

The chain recombines TRBV9 with TRBJ1-1; no firm D call. V lost 0 bases to trimming and J lost 11 bases, with 14 bases between them. The CDR3 has 13 amino acids. Germline loops: CDR1 SGDLS, CDR2 YYNGEE. CDR3 loop: CASSVVLGEAAFF. CDR3 coding DNA: TGTGCCAGCAGCGTAGTACTCGGGGAGGCCGCTTTCTTT. Drawing the rest from reference TRBV9 and TRBJ1-1, the complete variable domain is DSGVTQTPKHLITATGQRVTLRCSPRSGDLSVYWYQQSLDQGLQFLIQYYNGEERAKGNILERFSAQQFPDLHSELNLSSLELGDSALYFCASSVVLGEAAFFGQGTRLTVV.

On this clone: Only one base separates this from a far larger clonotype, so it likely reflects a read error. Other DNA sequences in the same sample also yield this CDR3. The chain recombines TRBV7-2 with TRBJ1-5; D gene uncertain. The CDR3 sequence is 15 residues long. Germline CDR1 is SGHTA and CDR2 is FQGNSA. The DNA of the CDR3 is TGTGCCAGCAGCCTAGCCCTGCATAGTAATCAGCCCCAGCATTTT. It yields the protein CASSLALHSNQPQHF.

V and J are TRBV9 and TRBJ1-2; tentative D call: TRBD1 (6 bases). Germline-derived CDR1 and CDR2 are SGDLS and YYNGEE. There are 14 residues in the CDR3. V was cut by 0 bases and J by 6 bases, with 12 bases left in between. The CDR3 DNA reads as TGTGCCAGCAGCGTAGCTTTGGACAGAGATGGCTACACCTTC. Translation gives CASSVALDRDGYTF.

V is TRBV14 and J is TRBJ2-5; D remains unclear. The CDR3 consists of 14 residues. Looked up from germline, CDR1 is SGHDN and CDR2 is FVKESK. Trimming took 0 bases from V and 4 from J, leaving 9 bases between them. In DNA, the CDR3 is TGTGCCAGCAGCCAAGAATCGGGTAGAGAGACCCAGTACTTC. This encodes CASSQESGRETQYF.

Only one count was recorded for this clone. As DNA, the CDR3 is TGTGCCAGCAGCTCGAATAGCGGGGAACCCTACGAGCAGTACTTC. This sequence encodes CASSSNSGEPYEQYF. This rearrangement joins TRBV27 to TRBJ2-7; 8 positions agree with TRBD2. CDR1 and CDR2 (germline): MNHEY, SMNVEV (reference sequence). The CDR3 consists of 15 residues. The junction had 9 bases not matched to a gene; V was cut back by 6 bases and J by 2 bases.

The J gene is TRBJ1-5, the V gene TRBV28; D call uncertain. The CDR3 loop spans 12 amino acids. Deletions cut 7 bases from V and 3 bases from J, with 7 bases between. The germline V gene encodes CDR1 MDHEN and CDR2 SYDVKM. The CDR3 sequence: CASTGYNQPQHF. The DNA of the CDR3 is TGTGCCAGCACCGGATACAATCAGCCCCAGCATTTT.

This sequence joins TRBV7-2 and TRBJ2-7; 7 bases fit TRBD1. The germline gives CDR1 SGHTA, CDR2 FQGNSA. V lost 6 bases and J lost 3; bases outside the gene matches: 8. The length of the CDR3 is 14 residues. In DNA, the CDR3 is TGTGCCAGCAGGGGACCCGACAGGGTCTACGAGCAGTACTTC. Protein product: CASRGPDRVYEQYF.

DNA of the CDR3: TGTGCCAGCTGTGGGAATTGGGGCCAAGAGACCCAGTACTTC. Residues: CASCGNWGQETQYF. The chain has TRBV28 and TRBJ2-5; no clear D gene. CDR3 length: 14 residues. Between the trimmed V and J ends, which lost 8 bases and 1 base, there was a span of 14 bases. Looked up from germline, CDR1 is MDHEN and CDR2 is SYDVKM.

Note on this clone: This may stem from a read error, because a much larger clone lies one nucleotide away. The chain carries TRBV19 and TRBJ2-2; maybe TRBD1 (5 bases). The V end was cut by 9 bases, the J end by 3 bases, with 5 bases between. Germline CDR1 reads LNHDA; CDR2 reads SQIVND (reference sequence). The length of the CDR3 is 11 residues. This CDR3 reads CASRDTGELFF. The CDR3 bases are TGTGCCAGCAGGGACACCGGGGAGCTGTTTTTT.

On this clone: Other DNA sequences in the sample encode the same CDR3. The chain joins TRBV11-2 to TRBJ2-7; D not certain. Germline V gene data show CDR1 as SGHAT and CDR2 as FQNNGV. The CDR3 loop spans 13 amino acids. V shed 1 base and J shed 2 bases, with 6 bases lying between them. The CDR3 nucleotides read TGTGCCAGCAGCTTAGGCAGAGCCTACGAGCAGTACTTC. Its protein product is CASSLGRAYEQYF.

This chain connects TRBV29-1 to TRBJ2-1, with D uncertain. Trimming cost V 7 bases and J 4 bases, with 5 bases left between them. Germline values: CDR1 SQVTM, CDR2 ANQGSEA. This CDR3 has 10 residues. CDR3 nucleotides: TGCAGCGCCACTTACAATGAGCAGTTCTTC. This codes for CSATYNEQFF.

The rearrangement uses TRBV2 and TRBJ1-1, with 8 bases identical to TRBD1. Germline V gene data show CDR1 as SNHLY and CDR2 as FYNNEI. The CDR3 covers 16 residues. The J segment lost 5 bases and the V segment lost 4 bases, leaving 12 bases of the junction unmatched. The CDR3 DNA sequence: TGTGCCAGCAGTGTAAAGATGGACAGGGTGGAGACTGAAGCTTTCTTT. Encoded protein: CASSVKMDRVETEAFF.

The chain combines TRBV2 with TRBJ2-7, with TRBD1 identical over 9 bases. CDR3 length equals 15 residues. V lost 6 bases, J lost 1 base, and 7 bases stayed unmatched. CDR1 is SNHLY, CDR2 FYNNEI, per germline. Here the CDR3 reads CASREDRGLSYEQYF. CDR3 in DNA: TGTGCCAGCAGGGAGGACAGGGGACTATCCTACGAGCAGTACTTC. Full variable domain (rest looked up from reference TRBV2 and TRBJ2-7): EPEVTQTPSHQVTQMGQEVILRCVPISNHLYFYWYRQILGQKVEFLVSFYNNEISEKSEIFDDQFSVERPDGSNFTLKIRSTKLEDSAMYFCASREDRGLSYEQYFGPGTRLTVT.

This clone appeared a single time. This rearrangement joins TRBV28 to TRBJ2-7, with D possibly being TRBD2 (6 bases). The germline V gene has CDR1 MDHEN and CDR2 SYDVKM. The CDR3 is 12 residues long. The V and J ends lost 4 bases and 7 bases respectively, with 11 bases between them. The CDR3 spells CASSWDLREQYF. CDR3 nucleotide sequence: TGTGCCAGCAGTTGGGACTTAAGGGAGCAGTACTTC.

The chain combines TRBV6-6 with TRBJ1-1; 10 bases fit TRBD1. V lost 5 bases and J lost 6; bases outside the gene matches: 9. The CDR3 is 15 amino acids. Germline V gene data show CDR1 as MNHNY and CDR2 as SVGAGI (reference sequence). The CDR3: CASSRFRGQGPEAFF. The CDR3 bases are TGTGCCAGCAGTCGCTTCCGGGGACAGGGGCCTGAAGCTTTCTTT.

The chain uses TRBV15 and TRBJ1-2; 7 bases are a match to TRBD1. Germline lookup yields CDR1 LNHNV and CDR2 YYDKDF (reference sequence). The V and J ends lost 5 bases and 4 bases, in that order; junction bases with no gene match: 10. CDR3 length: 15 residues. The chain's CDR3 is CATSGTPTGSYGYTF. DNA of the CDR3: TGTGCCACCAGCGGGACGCCGACAGGGAGCTATGGCTACACCTTC.